The 3 T cell receptor beta chains presented below share a single source sample, sequenced in a study of spatial heterogeneity in lung cancer. Time point here: sample taken at primary tumor resection. The input material, whole RNA from tumor, nontumor lung or frozen PBMC, was sequenced unsorted. TCRdb fed the 5' RACE reads into MiXCR, producing one record per CDR3 protein. This sample has 35,000 to 55,000 distinct CDR3 sequences, with approximately 7% found just once. The material sequenced was PBMCs, taken at surgery. These receptor sequences come from a female donor with early-stage non-small cell lung cancer.

This clonotype was detected many times. The chain combines TRBV20-1 with TRBJ1-1, with 9 bases lining up with TRBD1. Germline V gene lookup returns CDR1 DFQATT and CDR2 SNEGSKA (reference sequence). The trim removed 6 bases at V and 4 bases at J, leaving 12 bases unmatched. This CDR3 is 15 amino acids long. The chain's CDR3 is CSATDRGRYSTEAFF. The CDR3 bases are TGCAGTGCCACGGACAGGGGACGGTATAGCACTGAAGCTTTCTTT.

This clonotype was seen a handful of times. The chain couples TRBV6-5 to TRBJ1-2; D call uncertain. The CDR3 has 13 amino acids. Germline lookup yields CDR1 MNHEY and CDR2 SVGAGI. Trimming took off 11 bases at V and 7 bases at J, with 20 bases between the two ends. The chain's CDR3 is CASREVRSRGYTF. The CDR3 DNA reads as TGTGCCTCCCGGGAGGTTCGGTCACGTGGCTACACCTTC.

This clonotype was observed a few times. The chain uses TRBV7-2 and TRBJ2-7; 8 bases map to TRBD2. The germline V gene encodes CDR1 SGHTA and CDR2 FQGNSA. J lost 2 bases, V lost 2 bases, and 5 bases had no gene match. CDR3 size: 15 residues. The CDR3 protein is CASSLNGGAAYEQYF. The CDR3 nucleotides read TGTGCCAGCAGCTTAAACGGGGGGGCAGCCTACGAGCAGTACTTC.